The rows below give T cell receptor beta chains drawn from one sample of a study of regulatory and conventional T cells in RAG deficiency. Repertoires were generated with immunoSEQ multiplex PCR, while TCRdb's copy carries only in-frame clones and drops some. Found here are 25,000 to 35,000 clones, more than 80% of them singletons; the top ten hold about 5.4%. These data were also filed under a second study, of regulatory T cells.

Source material: CD8+ T cells sorted from blood. Source of these receptors: a human donor in good health. CDR3s include the opening cysteine and the closing phenylalanine or tryptophan. D genes are given only for firm matches. The listing skips clone size in some rows; elsewhere it reads once, few, many or a size class.

TRBV6-5,.,TRBD2,TRBJ2-3,TGTGCCAGCAGTTACCTAGCGGGGGGATCAGATACGCAGTATTTT,CASSYLAGGSDTQYF
TRBV28,.,.,TRBJ2-7,TGTGCCAGCAGTTTTATGAACTACGAGCAGTACTTC,CASSFMNYEQYF
TRBV7-9,.,TRBD1,TRBJ2-2,TGTGCCAGCAGCCACGACAGGGGGCGGGTCACCGGGGAGCTGTTTTTT,CASSHDRGRVTGELFF
TRBV15,.,TRBD2,TRBJ2-3,TGTGCCACCCGTTCGGGGGGTTATACGCAGTATTTT,CATRSGGYTQYF
TRBV25-1,.,.,TRBJ2-5,TGTGCCAGCAGTGAGGATGGACAAGAGACCCAGTACTTC,CASSEDGQETQYF
TRBV15,.,.,TRBJ2-5,TGTGCCACCAGCAGTACTCAGGACTACCAAGAGACCCAGTACTTC,CATSSTQDYQETQYF
TRBV19,few,TRBD2,TRBJ2-7,TGTGCCAGTAGTTCCGGACTAGCGGGTTCCTACGAGCAGTACTTC,CASSSGLAGSYEQYF
TRBV4-3,.,.,TRBJ1-1,TGCGCCAGCAGCCAAGAACGGGGAGCGAACACTGAAGCTTTCTTT,CASSQERGANTEAFF
TRBV5-8,.,.,TRBJ2-6,TGTGCCAGCAGCTTTCGATCGGGGGCCAACGTCCTGACTTTC,CASSFRSGANVLTF
TRBV10-3,.,.,TRBJ2-1,TGTGCCATCAGTGATGTGGATGAGCAGTTCTTC,CAISDVDEQFF
TRBV11-2,.,TRBD1,TRBJ1-5,TGTGCCAGCAGCTTCGGGACAGGCAATCAGCCCCAGCATTTT,CASSFGTGNQPQHF
TRBV27,.,TRBD1,TRBJ1-5,TGTGCCAGCAGTACAGGGGTCCGTCAGCCCCAGCATTTT,CASSTGVRQPQHF
TRBV5-4,once,.,TRBJ2-1,TGTGCCAGCAGCCTAGACAATGAGCAGTTCTTC,CASSLDNEQFF
TRBV19,.,.,TRBJ2-7,TGTGCCAGTAGTATAGAGACCAAGAGCCGGGTCTACGAGCAGTACTTC,CASSIETKSRVYEQYF
TRBV5-1,.,TRBD2,TRBJ2-2,TGCGCCAGCAGCTTGAGGGAGACTAGCGGGAATAACACCGGGGAGCTGTTTTTT,CASSLRETSGNNTGELFF
TRBV19,.,TRBD1,TRBJ1-1,TGTGCCAGTGCCACAGGGGGGAACACTGAAGCTTTCTTT,CASATGGNTEAFF